A selection of T cell receptor beta chains follows, all from one sample in a study of T cell responses to AZD1222 COVID-19 vaccine. The assay was immunoSEQ multiplex PCR, and TCRdb's table has in-frame clones only and misses some. In the table there are 120,000 to 150,000 clones, around 90% of which are singletons. Sample: peripheral blood, taken on day 0 of AZD1222 vaccination. All receptors derive from an adult in good health. Each CDR3 is given without its conserved first and last residue. Fields, in order: CDR3 protein, V gene, J gene, D gene. A D gene is named only where the DNA matches it firmly.

cdr3_aa: ASSPGQGRYEQY
v_call: TRBV27
j_call: TRBJ2-7
d_call: TRBD1

cdr3_aa: ASSLTGGRPDTQY
v_call: TRBV7-2
j_call: TRBJ2-3
d_call: .

cdr3_aa: ASREGGGEKLF
v_call: TRBV12-3/TRBV12-4
j_call: TRBJ1-4
d_call: .

cdr3_aa: ASSEVRGTGKLAEAF
v_call: TRBV6-1
j_call: TRBJ1-1
d_call: TRBD1

cdr3_aa: AIPGRSHEQY
v_call: TRBV10-1
j_call: TRBJ2-7
d_call: TRBD2

cdr3_aa: ASSLAGQNYGYT
v_call: TRBV11-1
j_call: TRBJ1-2
d_call: .

cdr3_aa: ASSLEPLNPQH
v_call: TRBV28
j_call: TRBJ1-5
d_call: .

cdr3_aa: ASSQRAGASGNEQF
v_call: TRBV9
j_call: TRBJ2-1
d_call: .

cdr3_aa: AISESGGRGDEAF
v_call: TRBV10-3
j_call: TRBJ1-1
d_call: .

cdr3_aa: ASSRDSFYGYT
v_call: TRBV5-5
j_call: TRBJ1-2
d_call: TRBD1

cdr3_aa: ASTPLGQGNTEAF
v_call: TRBV9
j_call: TRBJ1-1
d_call: TRBD1

cdr3_aa: ASAPGGKSSNQPQH
v_call: TRBV10-1
j_call: TRBJ1-5
d_call: TRBD1

cdr3_aa: ASSSGPSTDTQY
v_call: TRBV5-1
j_call: TRBJ2-3
d_call: .

cdr3_aa: ASSPRGMTGNTIY
v_call: TRBV9
j_call: TRBJ1-3
d_call: .

cdr3_aa: ASSIWSNRNNEQF
v_call: TRBV19
j_call: TRBJ2-1
d_call: .

cdr3_aa: ASSQEGGGGRDTGELF
v_call: TRBV4-2
j_call: TRBJ2-2
d_call: TRBD2

cdr3_aa: ASSPSPGFSYNEQF
v_call: TRBV2
j_call: TRBJ2-1
d_call: .

cdr3_aa: ASSFLNTGELF
v_call: TRBV28
j_call: TRBJ2-2
d_call: .

cdr3_aa: ASIDSGTGRSEQY
v_call: TRBV6-6
j_call: TRBJ2-7
d_call: TRBD1